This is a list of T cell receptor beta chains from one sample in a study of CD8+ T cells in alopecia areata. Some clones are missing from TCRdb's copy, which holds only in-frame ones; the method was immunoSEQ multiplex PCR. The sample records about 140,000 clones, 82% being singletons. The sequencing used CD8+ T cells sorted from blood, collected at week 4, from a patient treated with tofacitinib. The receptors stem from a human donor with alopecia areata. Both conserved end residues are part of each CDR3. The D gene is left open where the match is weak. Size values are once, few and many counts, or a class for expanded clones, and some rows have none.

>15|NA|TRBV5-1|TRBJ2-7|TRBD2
TGCGCCAGCAGCCTCAGGCTAGCGGGGGTCTACGAGCAGTACTTC
CASSLRLAGVYEQYF
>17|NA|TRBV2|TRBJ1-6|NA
TGTGCCAGCAGTGATGCAGGGTTAGGCTCCTATAATTCACCCCTCCACTTT
CASSDAGLGSYNSPLHF
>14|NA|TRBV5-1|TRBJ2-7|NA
TGCGCCAGCAGCTTCGAGAGACCGCTCTACGAGCAGTACTTC
CASSFERPLYEQYF
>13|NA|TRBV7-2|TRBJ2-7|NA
TGTGCCAGCAGCAACAGGACAGTGACCGAGCAGTACTTC
CASSNRTVTEQYF
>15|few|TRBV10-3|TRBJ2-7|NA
TGTGCCATCAGTGAGTCGACTCTAGACCGCTACGAGCAGTACTTC
CAISESTLDRYEQYF
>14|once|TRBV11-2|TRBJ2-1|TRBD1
TGTGCCAGCAGCTCGGGACAGTTTTACAATGAGCAGTTCTTC
CASSSGQFYNEQFF
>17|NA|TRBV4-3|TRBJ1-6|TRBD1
TGCGCCAGCAGCCAATCCCAGGGGGCCTCCTATAATTCACCCCTCCACTTT
CASSQSQGASYNSPLHF
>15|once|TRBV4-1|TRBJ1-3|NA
TGCGCCAGCAGCCGGGACAAGAGCTCTGGAAACACCATATATTTT
CASSRDKSSGNTIYF
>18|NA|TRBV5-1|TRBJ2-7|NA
TGCGCCAGCAGCTTGGCCCCGGTAGCGCTGACGAGCTCCTACGAGCAGTACTTC
CASSLAPVALTSSYEQYF
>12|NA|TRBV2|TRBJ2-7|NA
TGTGCCAGCAGACGGAGGGACTACGAGCAGTACTTC
CASRRRDYEQYF
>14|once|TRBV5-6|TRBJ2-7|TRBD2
TGTGCCAGCTCCCGCGGGGGTAACTCCTACGAGCAGTACTTC
CASSRGGNSYEQYF
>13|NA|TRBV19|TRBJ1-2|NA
TGTGCCAGTAGTATTACCGAGCAGTATGGCTACACCTTC
CASSITEQYGYTF
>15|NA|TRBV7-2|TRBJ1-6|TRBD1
TGTGCCAGCAGCCCGACAGGGGGCGGGAATTCACCCCTCCACTTT
CASSPTGGGNSPLHF
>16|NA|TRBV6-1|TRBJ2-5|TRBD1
TGTGCCAGCAGTGAGAGCCACAGGGGTTTAGGAGAGACCCAGTACTTC
CASSESHRGLGETQYF
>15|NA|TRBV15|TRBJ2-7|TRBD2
TGTGCCACCAGCAGGGTGAAGCGGGGCCCCTACGAGCAGTACTTC
CATSRVKRGPYEQYF
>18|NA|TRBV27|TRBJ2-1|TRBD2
TGTGCCAGCAGTTTACTAGCGGGGCCTCTGAGCTCCTACAATGAGCAGTTCTTC
CASSLLAGPLSSYNEQFF
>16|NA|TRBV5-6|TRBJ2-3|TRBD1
TGTGCCAGCAGCTTGTTCGGACAGGGGGGCACAGATACGCAGTATTTT
CASSLFGQGGTDTQYF
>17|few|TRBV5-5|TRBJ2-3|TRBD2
TGTGCCAGCAGCTTGTCGTCCTCCCCGGGGGGGCCCGGTACGCAGTATTTT
CASSLSSSPGGPGTQYF
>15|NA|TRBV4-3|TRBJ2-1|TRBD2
TGCGCCAGCAGCCATATAGCGGGGGGCCCCCATGAGCAGTTCTTC
CASSHIAGGPHEQFF
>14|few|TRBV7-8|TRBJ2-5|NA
TGTGCCAGCAGCTTAGTTAAGTACCAAGAGACCCAGTACTTC
CASSLVKYQETQYF
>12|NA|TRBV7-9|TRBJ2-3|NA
TGTGCCAGCAGCTTAGGGTGGAATACGCAGTATTTT
CASSLGWNTQYF
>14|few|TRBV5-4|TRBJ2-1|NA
TGTGCCAGCAGCTTAGGCGGAGCATACAATGAGCAGTTCTTC
CASSLGGAYNEQFF
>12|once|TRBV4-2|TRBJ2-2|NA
TGTGCCAGCACCCCTTCAACCGGGGAGCTGTTTTTT
CASTPSTGELFF
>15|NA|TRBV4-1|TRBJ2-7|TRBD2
TGCGCCAGCAGCCAAGTCAATAGCGGGGACTACGAGCAGTACTTC
CASSQVNSGDYEQYF
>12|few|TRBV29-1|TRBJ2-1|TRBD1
TGCAGCGCGGGGACAGACAACAATGAGCAGTTCTTC
CSAGTDNNEQFF
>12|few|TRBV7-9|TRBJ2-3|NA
TGTGCCAGCAGCTTGATCCGAGATACGCAGTATTTT
CASSLIRDTQYF
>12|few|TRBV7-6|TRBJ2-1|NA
TGTGCCAGCAGCTTAAGCGGGACAGAGCAGTTCTTC
CASSLSGTEQFF
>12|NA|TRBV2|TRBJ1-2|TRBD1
TGTGCCAGCGGTTTCGGGACAGGGATATACACCTTC
CASGFGTGIYTF
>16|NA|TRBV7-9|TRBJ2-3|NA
TGTGCCAGCAGCTCAACCCCTGAGGGGATCACAGATACGCAGTATTTT
CASSSTPEGITDTQYF
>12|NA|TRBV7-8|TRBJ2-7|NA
TGTGCCAGCAGCTTTGGTTTGAGCGAGCAGTACTTC
CASSFGLSEQYF
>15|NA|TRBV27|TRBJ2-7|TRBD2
TGTGCCAGCAGTCCCAGAGCGGGGGGGGCCTACGAGCAGTACTTC
CASSPRAGGAYEQYF
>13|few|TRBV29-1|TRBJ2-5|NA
TGCAGCCTGGAGGACGGTCTTGGAGAGACCCAGTACTTC
CSLEDGLGETQYF
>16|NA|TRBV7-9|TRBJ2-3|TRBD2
TGTGCCAGCAGCCCCTCGGGCGGGGGAGGGACAGATACGCAGTATTTT
CASSPSGGGGTDTQYF
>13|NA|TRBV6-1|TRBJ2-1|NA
TGTGCCAGCAGTGAAGCAAGTAACAATGAGCAGTTCTTC
CASSEASNNEQFF
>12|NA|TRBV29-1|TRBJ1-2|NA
TGCAGCGTTGTAGGTACATCCTATGGCTACACCTTC
CSVVGTSYGYTF
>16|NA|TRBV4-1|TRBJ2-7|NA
TGCGCCAGCAGCCAAGGCATAGGACTAAGCTCCTACGAGCAGTACTTC
CASSQGIGLSSYEQYF
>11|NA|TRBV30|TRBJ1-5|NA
TGTGCCTGGATACAGGGTCAGCCCCAGCATTTT
CAWIQGQPQHF
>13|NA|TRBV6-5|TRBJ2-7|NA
TGTGCCAGCAGCCCGGGACCCCCCTACGAGCAGTACTTC
CASSPGPPYEQYF
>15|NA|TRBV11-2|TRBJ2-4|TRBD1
TGTGCCAGCAGCTATCAGACAGGGGGCATGAACATTCAGTACTTC
CASSYQTGGMNIQYF
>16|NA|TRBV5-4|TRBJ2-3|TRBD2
TGTGCCAGCAGCTTGGCCCCGACGAGCGGGGTGTATCCGCAGTATTTT
CASSLAPTSGVYPQYF
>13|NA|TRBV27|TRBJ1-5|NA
TGTGCCAGCAGTTTAGCTGGCAATCAGCCCCAGCATTTT
CASSLAGNQPQHF
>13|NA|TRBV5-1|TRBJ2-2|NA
TGCGCCAGCAGCCCGGACAGCACCGGGGAGCTGTTTTTT
CASSPDSTGELFF
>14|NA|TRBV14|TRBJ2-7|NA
TGTGCCAGCAGCCATCCGGGGTATACCTACGAGCAGTACTTC
CASSHPGYTYEQYF
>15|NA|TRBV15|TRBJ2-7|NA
TGTGCCACCAGCAGAGTTTCGGCAGGGGCCTACGAGCAGTACTTC
CATSRVSAGAYEQYF
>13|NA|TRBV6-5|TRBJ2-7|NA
TGTGCCAGCAGCCTAGCTACGGGCTACGAGCAGTACTTC
CASSLATGYEQYF
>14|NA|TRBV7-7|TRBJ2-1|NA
TGTGCTAGCAGCTTGGGCTCAAGGACGGATGAGCAGTTCTTC
CASSLGSRTDEQFF
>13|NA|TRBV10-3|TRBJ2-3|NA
TGTGCCATCAGTGTACTGGGGATGGATACGCAGTATTTT
CAISVLGMDTQYF